Listed here is a single T cell receptor beta chain. Its antigen specificity is not known. It has no much larger one-base neighbor in the sample; base qualities were not kept. TCR CDR3 regions were amplified from genomic DNA by multiplex PCR using the deep immunoSEQ assay. Genomic DNA extracted from each cell subset was distributed evenly over all wells of several immunoSEQ 96-well plates, and each plate served as one replicate. For sorted subsets, each replicate PCR was loaded with approximately 190 ng genomic DNA, equivalent to 30,000 to 35,000 T cell genomes. Purified libraries were quantified with a Qubit 3.0 fluorometer, sized on a Bioanalyzer 2100, and re-quantified with the KAPA Library Quantification kit. Every immunoSEQ 96-well plate was sequenced on a dedicated single-read 150-cycle Illumina NextSeq 550 flow cell. From the authors' description of their analysis: Because the immunoSEQ output included only junctional sequences and no quality scores, the filtering could not be the same as the filtering used for full-length reads. To assign V/J genes and CDR3, sequences were annotated against IMGT germline references using PyIR, a Python wrapper for IgBLAST v1.9. Any read was removed if the V/J assignment was weak (E-value above 1e-6), the CDR3 was missing, or the read contained stop codons, out-of-frame junctions, or ambiguous translated residues. V3J clonotypes were defined as sequences sharing an identical inferred V gene, J gene, and CDR3 amino acid sequence. Percentage overlap between repertoires was calculated by dividing the number of shared unique clonotypes by the size of the smaller repertoire. Three approaches were used to assess repertoire richness: RTK rarefaction, the Chao1 estimator, and Recon v2.1 estimates of unobserved clonotypes. Generation probabilities for all TCRbeta clonotypes obtained by the gDNA method from a handful of donors were computed using OLGA. TCRdb mirrors the immuneACCESS table, restricted to in-frame sequences. Some clones are absent from its copies; in checked studies, under half trace to an unresolved V gene, and the reason for the others is unknown. The V and J calls and clone size come from that table; D and trimming were worked out from the DNA. This sample has around 1.9 million clones in its table, and about 92% of those were observed once. 1.5% to 2% of the sample belongs to the ten largest clones.

The source of the sample is a study of shared clonotypes between healthy human individuals (dated by TCRdb to between 2020 and 2021). Context from the whole study: The cohort comprised two women and three men aged 18 to 49 years. For each donor, three plates each were used for CD4 naive and CD4 memory, two plates were used for CD8 naive, and one plate was used for CD8 memory. Blood TCR repertoires of about five healthy adults were deeply sequenced to estimate repertoire size and the extent of clonotype sharing between individuals. Different laboratories and diverse techniques were used to prepare libraries and sequence TCR repertoires, to increase sequencing depth and limit assay-specific biases. Each donor's leukapheresis produced roughly between roughly 0.94 and 9.5 billion PBMCs.

CD8 naive samples consisted of CD45RO-negative cells that were positively selected for CCR7, yielding a CD45RA+CCR7+ population without TemRA cells. The donors were healthy, HIV-negative adults who had no recently reported acute infections or vaccinations. All donors were Caucasian adults living in Nashville, Tennessee, USA. Blood was obtained by leukapheresis, after which PBMCs were separated by Ficoll-Histopaque density gradient centrifugation and cryopreserved in liquid nitrogen vapor phase. Purity and quantity of every magnetically sorted T cell population were checked by analytical flow cytometry. Each sorted fraction had its genomic DNA isolated and then quantified by UV absorbance on a Nanodrop 2000c. Points the paper makes about the study in general: Only blood was sampled, and tissue TCR repertoires likely differ from those in blood. The small number of donors limited the genetic and exposure-history diversity represented. Compared with non-shared clonotypes, the clonotypes found in all four sorted-subset donors had higher generation probabilities. Pairwise subsampling led to the expectation that sequencing depth would affect the degree of clonotype sharing among donors. Incomplete sequencing was indicated by rarefaction of sorted-subset datasets, despite the large sequencing depth. When several donors were compared, the shared fraction of clonotypes was around 5% for naive CD4, 3.5% for naive CD8, 2.3% for memory CD4, and 0.3% to 0.5% for memory CD8. Estimated clonotype richness was generally larger for naive than for memory subsets.

The source of this sequence is a man between 18 and 35 years old in good health. Some clones in this sample may be carry-over from other donors' samples. The sample consisted of naive CD8+ T cells from PBMCs. The sample's cell subset or site label is to be understood as: CD45RA+CCR7+.

The DNA reads as follows: TGTGCCAGCAGCTTTCCTACGGGACTAGCAGCAAGTGAGCAGTTCTTC. This sequence encodes CASSFPTGLAASEQFF. The chain is assembled from TRBV7-8 and TRBJ2-1; 9 of the junction bases match TRBD2. Germline trimming amounts to 3 bases on V and 9 bases on J, with 12 as the count of junction bases outside the gene matches. The CDR3 sequence holds 16 residues, the cysteine and phenylalanine included. Only CDR3 DNA remains: 48 bases, in frame from the first base. According to the germline V gene, CDR1 reads SGHVS and CDR2 reads FQNEAQ.